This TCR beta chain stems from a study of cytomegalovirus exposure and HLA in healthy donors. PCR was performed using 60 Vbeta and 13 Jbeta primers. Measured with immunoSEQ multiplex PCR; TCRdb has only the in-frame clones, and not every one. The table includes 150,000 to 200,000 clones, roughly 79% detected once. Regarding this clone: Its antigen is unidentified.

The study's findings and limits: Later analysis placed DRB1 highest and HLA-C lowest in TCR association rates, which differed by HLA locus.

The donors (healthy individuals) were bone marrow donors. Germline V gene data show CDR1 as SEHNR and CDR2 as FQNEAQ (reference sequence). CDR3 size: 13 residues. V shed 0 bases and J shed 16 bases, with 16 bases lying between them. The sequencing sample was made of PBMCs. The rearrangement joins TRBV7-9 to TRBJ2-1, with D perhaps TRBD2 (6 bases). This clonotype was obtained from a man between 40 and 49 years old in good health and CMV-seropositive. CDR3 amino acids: CASSLAVTRHHFF. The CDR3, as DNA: TGTGCCAGCAGCTTAGCGGTGACTAGGCATCACTTCTTC.